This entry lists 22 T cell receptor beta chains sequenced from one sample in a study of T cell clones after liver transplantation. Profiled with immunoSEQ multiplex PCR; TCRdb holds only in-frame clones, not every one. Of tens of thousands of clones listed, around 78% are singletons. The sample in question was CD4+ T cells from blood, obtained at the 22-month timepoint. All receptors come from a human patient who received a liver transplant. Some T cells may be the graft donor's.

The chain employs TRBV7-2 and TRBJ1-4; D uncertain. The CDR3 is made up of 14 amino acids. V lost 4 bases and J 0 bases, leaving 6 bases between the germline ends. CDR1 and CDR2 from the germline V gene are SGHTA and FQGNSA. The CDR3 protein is CASSSRATNEKLFF. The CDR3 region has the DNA TGTGCCAGCAGCTCCAGAGCAACTAATGAAAAACTGTTTTTT.

CDR3 DNA: TGTGCCTGGAGTTATGGGGCCAACGTCCTGACTTTC. Amino acid sequence: CAWSYGANVLTF. V and J are TRBV30 and TRBJ2-6; D ambiguous. The length of the CDR3 is 12 residues. Germline loops: CDR1 GTSNPN, CDR2 SVGIG (reference sequence). The V gene lost 2 bases and the J gene lost 3 bases, with 2 bases spanning the gap.

CDR3 residues: CASSPTPYSSGANVLTF. The CDR3 DNA is TGCGCCAGCAGCCCTACCCCTTATAGCTCTGGGGCCAACGTCCTGACTTTC. J is TRBJ2-6 and V is TRBV5-1; no definite D call. Trimming removed 4 bases at V and 0 bases at J, with 14 bases between. Germline CDR1 and CDR2: SGHRS and YFSETQ. The CDR3 sequence is 17 residues long.

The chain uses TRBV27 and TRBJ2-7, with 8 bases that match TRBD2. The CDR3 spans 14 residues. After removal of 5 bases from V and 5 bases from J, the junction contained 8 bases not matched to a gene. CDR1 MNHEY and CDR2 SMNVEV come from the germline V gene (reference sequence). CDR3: CASSPGTSLHEQYF. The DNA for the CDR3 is TGTGCCAGCAGTCCCGGGACTAGTCTTCACGAGCAGTACTTC.

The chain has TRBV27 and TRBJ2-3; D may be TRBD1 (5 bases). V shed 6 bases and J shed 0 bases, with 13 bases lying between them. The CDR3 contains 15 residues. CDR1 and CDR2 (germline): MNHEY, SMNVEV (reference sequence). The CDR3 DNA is TGTGCCAGCAGGCGAAGGGGCGTAAGCACAGATACGCAGTATTTT. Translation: CASRRRGVSTDTQYF.

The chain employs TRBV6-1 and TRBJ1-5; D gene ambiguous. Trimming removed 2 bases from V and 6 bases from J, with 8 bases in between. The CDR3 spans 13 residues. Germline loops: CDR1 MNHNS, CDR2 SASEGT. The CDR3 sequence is CASSENAGQPQHF. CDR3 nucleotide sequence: TGTGCCAGCAGTGAAAATGCGGGTCAGCCCCAGCATTTT.

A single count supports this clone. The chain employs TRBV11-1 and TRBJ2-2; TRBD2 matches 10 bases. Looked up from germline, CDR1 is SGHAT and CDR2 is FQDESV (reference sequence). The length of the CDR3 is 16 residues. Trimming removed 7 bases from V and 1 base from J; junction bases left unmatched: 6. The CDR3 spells CASNQLAGGNTGELFF. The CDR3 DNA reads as TGTGCCAGCAACCAGTTAGCGGGAGGGAACACCGGGGAGCTGTTTTTT.

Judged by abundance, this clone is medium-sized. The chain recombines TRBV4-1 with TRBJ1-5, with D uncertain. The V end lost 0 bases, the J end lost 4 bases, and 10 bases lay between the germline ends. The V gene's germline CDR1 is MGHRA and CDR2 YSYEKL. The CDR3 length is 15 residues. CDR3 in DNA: TGCGCCAGCAGCCAAGATAGCAGGCCGAATCAGCCCCAGCATTTT. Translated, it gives CASSQDSRPNQPQHF.

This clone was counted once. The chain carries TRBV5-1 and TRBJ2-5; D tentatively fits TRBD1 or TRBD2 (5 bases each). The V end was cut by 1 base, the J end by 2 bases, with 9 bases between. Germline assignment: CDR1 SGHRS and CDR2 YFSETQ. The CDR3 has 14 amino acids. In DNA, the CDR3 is TGCGCCAGCAGCTTGTCGGGACGGCAAGAGACCCAGTACTTC. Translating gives CASSLSGRQETQYF.

The CDR3 DNA reads TGTGCCAGTAGTATGACAGGGGGCGATCAGCCCCAGCATTTT. Amino acid sequence: CASSMTGGDQPQHF. The V call is TRBV19, the J call TRBJ1-5; 10 bases line up with TRBD1. Unmatched junction bases numbered 1, after V lost 3 bases and J lost 5 bases. This CDR3 is built from 14 residues. From germline, CDR1 is LNHDA and CDR2 SQIVND (reference sequence).

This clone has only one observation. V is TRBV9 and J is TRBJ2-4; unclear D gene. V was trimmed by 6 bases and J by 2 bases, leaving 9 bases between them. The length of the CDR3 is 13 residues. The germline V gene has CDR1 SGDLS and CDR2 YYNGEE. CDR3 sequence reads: CASTPPSKNIQYF. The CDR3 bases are TGTGCCAGCACCCCACCCTCCAAAAACATTCAGTACTTC.

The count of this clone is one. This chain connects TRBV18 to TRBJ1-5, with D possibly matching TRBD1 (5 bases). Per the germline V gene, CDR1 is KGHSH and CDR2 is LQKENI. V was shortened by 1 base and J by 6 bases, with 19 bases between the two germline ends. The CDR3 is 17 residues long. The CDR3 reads CASSPLQWGQGGQPQHF. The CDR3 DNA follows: TGTGCCAGCTCACCACTACAATGGGGCCAGGGCGGTCAGCCCCAGCATTTT.

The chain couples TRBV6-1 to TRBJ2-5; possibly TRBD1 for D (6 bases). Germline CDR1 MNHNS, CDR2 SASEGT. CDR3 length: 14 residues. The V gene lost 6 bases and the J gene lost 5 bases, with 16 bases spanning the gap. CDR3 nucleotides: TGTGCCAGCAGAGCCGGGACACTGCTGGAGACCCAGTACTTC. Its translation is CASRAGTLLETQYF.

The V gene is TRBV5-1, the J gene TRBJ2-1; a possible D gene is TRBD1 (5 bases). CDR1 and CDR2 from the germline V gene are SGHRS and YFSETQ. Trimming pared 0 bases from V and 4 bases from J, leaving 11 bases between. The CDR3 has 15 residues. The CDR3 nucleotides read TGCGCCAGCAGCTTGGAAGGGGCTGCGTACAATGAGCAGTTCTTC. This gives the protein CASSLEGAAYNEQFF.

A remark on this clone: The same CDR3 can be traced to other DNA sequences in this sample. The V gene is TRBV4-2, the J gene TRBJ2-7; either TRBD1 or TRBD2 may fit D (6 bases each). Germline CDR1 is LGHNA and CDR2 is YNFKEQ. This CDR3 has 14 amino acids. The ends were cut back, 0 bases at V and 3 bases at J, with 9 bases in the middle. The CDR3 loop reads CASSQDRGGYEQYF. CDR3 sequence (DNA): TGTGCCAGCAGCCAAGACAGGGGAGGCTACGAGCAGTACTTC.

Here the CDR3 reads CASSPGQGLGEQYF. The CDR3 DNA sequence: TGTGCCAGCAGCCCGGGACAGGGGCTGGGAGAGCAGTACTTC. The gene calls are TRBV7-2 and TRBJ2-7; 10 nucleotides align to TRBD1. CDR1 is SGHTA and CDR2 is FQGNSA in the germline V gene. This CDR3 contains 14 residues. With 5 bases clipped from V and 7 bases from J, the junction kept 8 bases outside the gene matches.

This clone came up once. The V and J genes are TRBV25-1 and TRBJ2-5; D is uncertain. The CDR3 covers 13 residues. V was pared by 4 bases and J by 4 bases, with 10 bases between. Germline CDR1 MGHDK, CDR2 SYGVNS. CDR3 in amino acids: CASSGFNRETQYF. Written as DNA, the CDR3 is TGTGCCAGCAGTGGGTTCAACAGAGAGACCCAGTACTTC.

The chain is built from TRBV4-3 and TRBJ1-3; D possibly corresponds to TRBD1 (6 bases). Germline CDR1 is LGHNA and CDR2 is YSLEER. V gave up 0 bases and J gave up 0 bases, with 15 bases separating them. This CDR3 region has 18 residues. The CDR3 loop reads CASSQEYGGLGSGNTIYF. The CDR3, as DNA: TGCGCCAGCAGCCAAGAGTACGGGGGGCTGGGCTCTGGAAACACCATATATTTT.

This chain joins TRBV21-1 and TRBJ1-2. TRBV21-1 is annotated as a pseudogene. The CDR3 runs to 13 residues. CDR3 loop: CASSKVHFYGYTF. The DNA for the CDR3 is TGTGCCAGCAGCAAAGTTCACTTCTATGGCTACACCTTC.

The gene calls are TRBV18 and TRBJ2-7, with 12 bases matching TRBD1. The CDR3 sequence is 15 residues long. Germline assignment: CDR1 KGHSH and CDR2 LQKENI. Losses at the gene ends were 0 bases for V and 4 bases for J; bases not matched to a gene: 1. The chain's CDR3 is CASSPPGQGAYEQYF. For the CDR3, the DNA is TGTGCCAGCTCACCACCGGGACAGGGGGCATACGAGCAGTACTTC.

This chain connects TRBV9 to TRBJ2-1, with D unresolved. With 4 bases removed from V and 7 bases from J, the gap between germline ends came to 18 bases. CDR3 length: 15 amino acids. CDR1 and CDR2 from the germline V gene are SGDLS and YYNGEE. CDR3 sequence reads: CASSPDPLYLNEQFF. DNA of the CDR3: TGTGCCAGCAGCCCAGACCCTTTATATTTGAATGAGCAGTTCTTC.

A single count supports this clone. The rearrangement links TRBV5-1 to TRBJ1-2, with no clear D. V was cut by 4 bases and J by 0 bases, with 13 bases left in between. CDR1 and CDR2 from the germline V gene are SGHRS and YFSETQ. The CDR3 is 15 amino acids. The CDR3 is CASSEAGLANYGYTF. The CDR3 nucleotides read TGCGCCAGCAGCGAGGCAGGCCTTGCTAACTATGGCTACACCTTC.